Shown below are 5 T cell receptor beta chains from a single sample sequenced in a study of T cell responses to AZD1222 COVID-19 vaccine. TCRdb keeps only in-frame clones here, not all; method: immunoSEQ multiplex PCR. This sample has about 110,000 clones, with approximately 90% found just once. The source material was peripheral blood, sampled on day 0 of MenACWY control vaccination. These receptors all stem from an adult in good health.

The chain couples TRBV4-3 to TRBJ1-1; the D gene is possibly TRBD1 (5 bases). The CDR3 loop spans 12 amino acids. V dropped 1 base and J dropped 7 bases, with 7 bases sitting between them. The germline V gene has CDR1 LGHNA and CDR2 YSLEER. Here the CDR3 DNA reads TGCGCCAGCAGCCAAGCAGGGAATGAAGCTTTCTTT. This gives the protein CASSQAGNEAFF.

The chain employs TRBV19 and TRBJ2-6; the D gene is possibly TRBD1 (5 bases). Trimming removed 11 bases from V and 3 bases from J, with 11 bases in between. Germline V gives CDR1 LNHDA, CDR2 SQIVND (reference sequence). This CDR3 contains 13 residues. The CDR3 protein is CASRGGGANVLTF. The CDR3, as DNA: TGTGCCTCAAGGGGTGGTGGGGCCAACGTCCTGACTTTC.

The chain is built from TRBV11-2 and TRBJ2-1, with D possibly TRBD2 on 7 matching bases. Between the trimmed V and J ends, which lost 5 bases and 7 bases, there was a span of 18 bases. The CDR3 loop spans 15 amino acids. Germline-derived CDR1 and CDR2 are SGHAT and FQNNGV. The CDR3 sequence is CASSLGGALTNEQFF. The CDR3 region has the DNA TGTGCCAGCAGCCTGGGGGGGGCGCTAACGAATGAGCAGTTCTTC.

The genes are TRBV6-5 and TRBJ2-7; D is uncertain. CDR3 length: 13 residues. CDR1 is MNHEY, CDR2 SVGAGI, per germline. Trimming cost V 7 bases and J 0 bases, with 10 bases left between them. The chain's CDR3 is CASIGESSYEQYF. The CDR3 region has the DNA TGTGCCAGCATTGGGGAATCCTCCTACGAGCAGTACTTC.

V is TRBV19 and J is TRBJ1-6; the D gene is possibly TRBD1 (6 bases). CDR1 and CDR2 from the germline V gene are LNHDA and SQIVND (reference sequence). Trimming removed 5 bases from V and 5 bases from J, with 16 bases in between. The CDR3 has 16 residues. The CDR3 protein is CASSVRPEGDNSPLHF. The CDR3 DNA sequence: TGTGCCAGTAGTGTTCGACCGGAGGGGGATAATTCACCCCTCCACTTT.